What follows are 15 T cell receptor beta chains derived from one specimen sequenced in a study of cytomegalovirus exposure and HLA in healthy donors. A multiplex PCR was run with 60 Vbeta primers and 13 Jbeta primers. Assay used: immunoSEQ multiplex PCR; TCRdb lists only in-frame clones, some missing. The table lists 150,000 to 200,000 clones, around 82% of them singletons. Specimen: PBMCs. Receptors were obtained from a man over 45 in good health and CMV-seropositive.

V usage is TRBV2 and J usage is TRBJ2-2; TRBD2 matches at 11 bases. CDR1 and CDR2 (germline): SNHLY, FYNNEI. V lost 4 bases and J lost 5; bases outside the gene matches: 9. The CDR3 covers 17 residues. The CDR3 reads CASSVLAGGLQTGELFF. Here the CDR3 DNA reads TGTGCCAGCAGTGTGCTAGCGGGGGGCCTCCAAACCGGGGAGCTGTTTTTT.

The chain couples TRBV28 to TRBJ2-7, with 9 bases identical to TRBD2. Germline CDR1 reads MDHEN; CDR2 reads SYDVKM. This CDR3 is built from 14 residues. The V and J ends lost 2 bases and 4 bases, in that order; junction bases with no gene match: 3. CDR3 coding DNA: TGTGCCAGCAGTTTACCTAGCGGGATGTACGAGCAGTACTTC. This sequence encodes CASSLPSGMYEQYF.

This chain uses TRBV7-9 with TRBJ1-1, with D hard to call. Looked up from germline, CDR1 is SEHNR and CDR2 is FQNEAQ (reference sequence). The CDR3 sequence is 16 residues long. The germline V and J ends were trimmed by 6 bases and 1 base, with 18 bases remaining between them. The CDR3 nucleotides read TGTGCCAGCAGGTTATCCAGTTGGGCCGAGAACACTGAAGCTTTCTTT. Residues: CASRLSSWAENTEAFF.

The chain couples TRBV5-1 to TRBJ1-1, with 8 bases identical to TRBD1. The ends lost 4 bases at V and 7 bases at J; junction bases unmatched: 6. This CDR3 is 13 amino acids long. Germline assignment: CDR1 SGHRS and CDR2 YFSETQ. In nucleotides, the CDR3 is TGCGCCAGCAGCCTTGGGACAGGCGGTGAAGCTTTCTTT. Its translation: CASSLGTGGEAFF.

This rearrangement joins TRBV4-3 to TRBJ2-1; 12 bases map to TRBD2. Germline V gives CDR1 LGHNA, CDR2 YSLEER. V shed 5 bases, J shed 0 bases, and the junction held 11 bases outside the gene matches. There are 19 residues in the CDR3. The CDR3 reads CASSRTSGRFEYSYNEQFF. CDR3 DNA sequence: TGCGCCAGCAGCAGAACTAGCGGGAGGTTTGAGTACTCCTACAATGAGCAGTTCTTC.

The genes are TRBV5-1 and TRBJ2-7; 7 positions agree with TRBD1. Germline V gene sequence: CDR1 SGHRS, CDR2 YFSETQ. V lost 0 bases and J lost 2; bases outside the gene matches: 5. The CDR3 runs to 15 residues. CDR3 sequence: CASSLDSTGPYEQYF. Here the CDR3 DNA reads TGCGCCAGCAGCTTGGATTCGACAGGGCCCTACGAGCAGTACTTC.

The chain has TRBV27 and TRBJ2-5; 12 nucleotides align to TRBD2. The junction had 1 base not matched to a gene; V was cut back by 3 bases and J by 5 bases. Germline values: CDR1 MNHEY, CDR2 SMNVEV (reference sequence). The CDR3 has 14 residues. CDR3 loop: CASSLTSGSETQYF. For the CDR3, the DNA is TGTGCCAGCAGTTTGACTAGCGGGAGTGAGACCCAGTACTTC.

This clone was counted once. The CDR3, as DNA: TGTGCCCACACGGCAGGGTACAATGAGCAGTTCTTC. Its translation is CAHTAGYNEQFF. The gene calls are TRBV30 and TRBJ2-1; tentative D call: TRBD1 (5 bases). This CDR3 is built from 12 residues. Germline V gene lookup returns CDR1 GTSNPN and CDR2 SVGIG (reference sequence). Trimming took 8 bases from V and 4 from J, leaving 12 bases between them.

This clone showed up just once. V usage is TRBV4-1 and J usage is TRBJ2-7; TRBD2 aligns across 13 bases. The CDR3 consists of 16 residues. Losses at the gene ends were 4 bases for V and 4 bases for J; bases not matched to a gene: 7. Germline CDR1 and CDR2: MGHRA and YSYEKL. The CDR3 loop is CASSPGTTSGRYEQYF. CDR3 DNA: TGCGCCAGCAGCCCAGGGACGACTAGCGGGAGGTACGAGCAGTACTTC.

The gene calls are TRBV11-3 and TRBJ2-1; 8 nucleotides agree with TRBD2. Per germline, CDR1 SGHNT and CDR2 YENEEA. The length of the CDR3 is 14 residues. V was pared by 6 bases and J by 10 bases, with 11 bases of the junction left unmatched. The CDR3 sequence is CASSWRGDEGEQFF. The CDR3 DNA reads as TGTGCCAGCAGTTGGCGGGGGGACGAGGGGGAGCAGTTCTTC.

This clone showed up just a few times. One junction end does not reproduce the germline sequence, and a read error may be involved. The chain employs TRBV7-7 and TRBJ2-2; 12 positions agree with TRBD1. The CDR3 length is 18 residues. Germline CDR1 is SSHAT and CDR2 is FNYEAQ (reference sequence). CDR3 nucleotides: TGTGCTAGCAGCTTACTGTCGGGGACAGGGGGCTTCACCGGGGAGCTGTTTTTT. Translating it yields CASSLLSGTGGFTGELFF.

This sequence joins TRBV4-3 and TRBJ1-5; D remains ambiguous. With 2 bases removed from V and 5 bases from J, the gap between germline ends came to 10 bases. The CDR3 loop spans 14 amino acids. Germline V gives CDR1 LGHNA, CDR2 YSLEER. The CDR3 sequence is CASSQLGADQPQHF. CDR3 DNA sequence: TGCGCCAGCAGCCAACTTGGAGCAGATCAGCCCCAGCATTTT.

The rearrangement uses TRBV6-5 and TRBJ1-1; a possible D gene is TRBD1 (5 bases). This CDR3 comprises 13 residues. Germline CDR1 and CDR2: MNHEY and SVGAGI. Trimming took 6 bases from V and 6 from J, leaving 14 bases between them. CDR3 coding DNA: TGTGCCAGCAGCCAAGGGGCGTCGGCTGAAGCTTTCTTT. This gives the protein CASSQGASAEAFF.

This clone has only a few counts. The chain uses TRBV21-1 and TRBJ2-5; the table's D call, TRBD1, was not checked against the DNA. TRBV21-1 is a pseudogene. The CDR3 runs to 16 residues. The CDR3 loop is CASSKSGRTPQETQYF. DNA of the CDR3: TGTGCCAGCAGCAAATCTGGGCGGACACCCCAAGAGACCCAGTACTTC.

The J gene is TRBJ1-2, the V gene TRBV19; D unresolved. The CDR3 loop spans 14 amino acids. Trimming left V 5 bases short and J 3 bases short, with 13 bases between. Germline V lookup: CDR1 LNHDA, CDR2 SQIVND (reference sequence). The CDR3 region is CASSPQGRDYGYTF. CDR3 sequence (DNA): TGTGCCAGTAGTCCACAAGGCCGGGACTATGGCTACACCTTC. Together with reference TRBV19 and TRBJ1-2, the CDR3 gives the full variable domain: DGGITQSPKYLFRKEGQNVTLSCEQNLNHDAMYWYRQDPGQGLRLIYYSQIVNDFQKGDIAEGYSVSREKKESFPLTVTSAQKNPTAFYLCASSPQGRDYGYTFGSGTRLTVV.